A selection of T cell receptor beta chains follows, all from one sample in a study of T cells in localized non-small cell lung cancer. The protocol was immunoSEQ multiplex PCR, while the TCRdb copy is restricted to in-frame clones and leaves out a portion. The sample lists around 24,000 clones, roughly four fifths occurring once. Specimen: PBMCs, collected before any cancer treatment. The receptors stem from a man aged 35 to 69 with stage II lung adenocarcinoma. Both conserved end residues are part of each CDR3. D genes are given only for firm matches. The size entry is marked missing in some rows and otherwise reads once, few, many or a size class.

J gene,D gene,V gene,clone size,CDR3 length,CDR3 protein,CDR3 DNA
TRBJ2-1,.,TRBV7-2,.,15,CASSLTWGSYNEQFF,TGTGCCAGCAGCTTAACTTGGGGCTCCTACAATGAGCAGTTCTTC
TRBJ1-1,.,TRBV6-5,.,14,CASSSSTPNTEAFF,TGTGCCAGCAGTTCATCCACACCGAACACTGAAGCTTTCTTT
TRBJ2-3,TRBD2,TRBV5-1,.,15,CASSVAGDFSDTQYF,TGCGCCAGCAGCGTAGCGGGGGATTTTAGCGATACGCAGTATTTT
TRBJ1-5,.,TRBV15,few,14,CATSRDRGYQPQHF,TGTGCCACCAGCAGAGATCGCGGTTATCAGCCCCAGCATTTT
TRBJ1-2,TRBD1,TRBV27,.,12,CASSSYRGASTF,TGTGCCAGCAGTTCCTACAGGGGTGCATCCACCTTC
TRBJ1-2,.,TRBV30,once,13,CAWRRGGNYGYTF,TGTGCCTGGAGACGAGGGGGGAACTATGGCTACACCTTC
TRBJ1-3,.,TRBV6-1,medium-sized,15,CASSEWVSSGNTIYF,TGTGCCAGCAGTGAATGGGTTAGCTCTGGAAACACCATATATTTT
TRBJ1-2,TRBD1,TRBV5-4,.,16,CASSLPQDRGEYGYTF,TGTGCCAGCAGCTTGCCTCAGGACAGGGGGGAATATGGCTACACCTTC
TRBJ1-6,.,TRBV30,few,14,CAWSMLHENSPLHF,TGTGCCTGGAGTATGTTACACGAGAATTCACCCCTCCACTTT
TRBJ1-6,.,TRBV9,.,14,CASSAGLSHSPLHF,TGTGCCAGCAGCGCTGGCCTGAGTCATTCACCCCTCCACTTT
TRBJ1-2,TRBD1,TRBV5-4,.,14,CASSPTGRDYGYTF,TGTGCCAGCAGCCCGACAGGGAGAGACTATGGCTACACCTTC
TRBJ1-1,TRBD1,TRBV30,.,11,CAWRRQGAAFF,TGTGCCTGGAGGAGACAGGGGGCGGCTTTCTTT
TRBJ1-6,.,TRBV7-9,.,12,CASTTGISPLHF,TGTGCCAGCACCACAGGGATTTCACCCCTCCACTTT